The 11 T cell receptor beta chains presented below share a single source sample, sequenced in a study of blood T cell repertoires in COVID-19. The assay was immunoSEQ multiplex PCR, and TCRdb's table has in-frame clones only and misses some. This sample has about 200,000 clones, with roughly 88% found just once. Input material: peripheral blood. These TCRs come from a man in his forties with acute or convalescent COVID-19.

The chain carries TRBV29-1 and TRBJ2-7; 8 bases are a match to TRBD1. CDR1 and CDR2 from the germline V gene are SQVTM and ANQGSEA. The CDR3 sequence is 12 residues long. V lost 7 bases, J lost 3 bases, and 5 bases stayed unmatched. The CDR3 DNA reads TGCAGCGCCCGGGACAGGAACTACGAGCAGTACTTC. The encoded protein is CSARDRNYEQYF.

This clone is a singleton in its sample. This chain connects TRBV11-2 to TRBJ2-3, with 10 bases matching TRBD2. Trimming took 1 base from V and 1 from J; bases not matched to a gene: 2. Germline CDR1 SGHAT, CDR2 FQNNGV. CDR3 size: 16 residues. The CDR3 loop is CASSLGTSGRTDTQYF. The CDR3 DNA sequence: TGTGCCAGCAGCTTAGGGACTAGCGGACGCACAGATACGCAGTATTTT.

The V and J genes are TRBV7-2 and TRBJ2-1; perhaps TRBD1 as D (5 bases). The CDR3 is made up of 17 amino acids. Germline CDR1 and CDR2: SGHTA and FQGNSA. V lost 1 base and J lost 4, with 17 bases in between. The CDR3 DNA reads TGTGCCAGCAGCTTAGAGGGGCGGACACCCGATTACAATGAGCAGTTCTTC. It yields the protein CASSLEGRTPDYNEQFF.

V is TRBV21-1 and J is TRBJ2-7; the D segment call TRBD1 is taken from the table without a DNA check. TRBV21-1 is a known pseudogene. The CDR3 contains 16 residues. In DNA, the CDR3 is TGTGCCAGCAGCAAAGAGTGGGGGCCAGACACCTACGAGCAGTACTTC. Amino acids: CASSKEWGPDTYEQYF.

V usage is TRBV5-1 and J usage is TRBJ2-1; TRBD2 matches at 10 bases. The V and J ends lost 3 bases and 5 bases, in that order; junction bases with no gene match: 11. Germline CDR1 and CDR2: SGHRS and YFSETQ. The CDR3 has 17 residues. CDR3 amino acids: CASSSFLSSGGHNEQFF. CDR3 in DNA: TGCGCCAGCAGCTCCTTCCTTTCTAGCGGGGGCCACAATGAGCAGTTCTTC.

CDR3 loop: CASSPTSGNEQFF. For the CDR3, the DNA is TGTGCCAGCAGCCCCACTAGCGGCAATGAGCAGTTCTTC. The chain uses TRBV7-3 and TRBJ2-1, with 8 nucleotides matching TRBD2. CDR1 is SGHTA and CDR2 is FQGTGA in the germline V gene. The CDR3 has 13 amino acids. Trimming removed 5 bases from V and 6 bases from J; junction bases left unmatched: 3.

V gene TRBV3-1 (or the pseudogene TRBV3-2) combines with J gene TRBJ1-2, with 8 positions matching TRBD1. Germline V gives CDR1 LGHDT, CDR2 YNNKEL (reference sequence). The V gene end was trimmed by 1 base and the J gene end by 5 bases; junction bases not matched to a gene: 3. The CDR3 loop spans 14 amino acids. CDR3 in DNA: TGTGCCAGCAGCCAAGGGCAGGGGGCGTATGGCTACACCTTC. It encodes CASSQGQGAYGYTF.

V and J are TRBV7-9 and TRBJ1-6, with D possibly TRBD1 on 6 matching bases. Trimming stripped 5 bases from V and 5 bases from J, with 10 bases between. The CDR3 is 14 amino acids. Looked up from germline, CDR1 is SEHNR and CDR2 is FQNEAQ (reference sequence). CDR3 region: CASSRTEDNSPLHF. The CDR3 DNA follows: TGTGCCAGCAGCAGGACAGAGGATAATTCACCCCTCCACTTT.

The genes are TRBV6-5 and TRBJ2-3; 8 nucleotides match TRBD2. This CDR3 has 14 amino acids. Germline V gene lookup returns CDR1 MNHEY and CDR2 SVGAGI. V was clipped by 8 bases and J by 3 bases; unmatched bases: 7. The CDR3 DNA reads TGTGCCAGCGGTAGCGGGATAACAACAGATACGCAGTATTTT. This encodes CASGSGITTDTQYF.

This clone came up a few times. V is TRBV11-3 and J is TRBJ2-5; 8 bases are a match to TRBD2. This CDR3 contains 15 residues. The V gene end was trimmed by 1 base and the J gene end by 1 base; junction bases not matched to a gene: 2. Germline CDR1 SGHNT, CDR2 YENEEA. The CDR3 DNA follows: TGTGCCAGCAGCTTAGGCGGGAGGCCCCAAGAGACCCAGTACTTC. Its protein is CASSLGGRPQETQYF.

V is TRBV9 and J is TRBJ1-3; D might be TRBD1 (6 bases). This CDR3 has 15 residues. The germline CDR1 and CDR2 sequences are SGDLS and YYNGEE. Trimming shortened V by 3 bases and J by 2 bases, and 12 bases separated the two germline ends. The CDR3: CASSAHKGAGNTIYF. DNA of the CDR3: TGTGCCAGCAGCGCACATAAGGGGGCTGGAAACACCATATATTTT.